This TCR beta chain originates from a study of blood T cell repertoires in COVID-19. The overall study: COVID-19 samples, acute and convalescent, were from the United States, Italy and Spain. T cells, B-cell-depleted T cells, or PBMCs provided the cDNA or gDNA that served as material.

Remarks on this clone: Other nucleotide sequences from this sample produce the same CDR3.

Enrolment of Seattle patients took place during active infection, and they were followed longitudinally. How the authors handled the data: From reference gene primer amplification, estimates of nucleated cell counts were derived. This table comes from immunoSEQ multiplex PCR, and its TCRdb copy is limited to in-frame clones, with some not included. Clonal size and the V and J genes are those of that table, whereas D and trimming came from the DNA. The sample comprises 250,000 to 350,000 clones, roughly 90% of which are singletons, and about 11% rests with the top ten. The CDR3 is made up of 14 amino acids. After removal of 4 bases from V and 5 bases from J, the junction contained 10 bases not matched to a gene. Per the germline V gene, CDR1 is SQVTM and CDR2 is ANQGSEA.

The sample taken for sequencing was peripheral blood. The rearrangement joins TRBV29-1 to TRBJ2-7; 8 positions match TRBD1. The receptor was isolated from a woman in her 30s with COVID-19, enrolled during active disease. In nucleotides, the CDR3 is TGCAGCGTTGTAGGAGTCAGGGGGCAGAACGAGCAGTACTTC. This gives the protein CSVVGVRGQNEQYF.